Presented here are 5 T cell receptor beta chains from one specimen sequenced in a study of blood T cell repertoires in COVID-19. Profiled with immunoSEQ multiplex PCR; TCRdb holds only in-frame clones, not every one. Of 350,000 or so clones listed, about 92% are singletons. The sample comprised peripheral blood. These receptors were taken from a woman aged 55-70 years with COVID-19, enrolled during active disease.

This clone was recorded once. The chain is built from TRBV28 and TRBJ1-2; possible D gene TRBD1, 5 bases. V was cut by 6 bases and J by 2 bases, with 10 bases left in between. Germline V gene lookup returns CDR1 MDHEN and CDR2 SYDVKM. This CDR3 has 13 residues. Here the CDR3 reads CASSSQVNYGYTF. As DNA, the CDR3 is TGTGCCAGCAGCTCACAGGTGAACTATGGCTACACCTTC.

In the case of this clone: This specimen includes other DNA sequences encoding the same CDR3. The chain joins TRBV5-1 to TRBJ2-7; the D gene is possibly TRBD2 (5 bases). The V and J ends lost 4 bases and 0 bases respectively, with 14 bases between them. From germline, CDR1 is SGHRS and CDR2 YFSETQ. CDR3 length: 15 residues. Here the CDR3 DNA reads TGCGCCAGCAGCGAATGGACGGGGAGCTCCTACGAGCAGTACTTC. As protein: CASSEWTGSSYEQYF.

V gene TRBV6-1 combines with J gene TRBJ1-1; the match to TRBD1 covers 7 bases. The germline V gene encodes CDR1 MNHNS and CDR2 SASEGT. This CDR3 is built from 13 residues. The ends lost 3 bases at V and 7 bases at J; junction bases unmatched: 5. This CDR3 reads CASSDRGSREAFF. The CDR3 DNA follows: TGTGCCAGCAGTGACAGGGGGAGTCGTGAAGCTTTCTTT.

This rearrangement joins TRBV7-3 to TRBJ2-7; 10 nucleotides agree with TRBD1. The CDR3 runs to 12 residues. Germline CDR1 SGHTA, CDR2 FQGTGA. The junction had 1 base not matched to a gene; V was cut back by 5 bases and J by 6 bases. The CDR3 spells CASSGDRGEQYF. The DNA of the CDR3 is TGTGCCAGCAGCGGGGACAGGGGCGAGCAGTACTTC.

The V call is TRBV27, the J call TRBJ2-3, with 11 bases fitting TRBD2. Germline V gives CDR1 MNHEY, CDR2 SMNVEV (reference sequence). V lost 5 bases and J lost 4; bases outside the gene matches: 2. The CDR3 has 14 residues. The CDR3 here is CASSQGLAADTQYF. Written as DNA, the CDR3 is TGTGCCAGCAGTCAGGGACTAGCGGCAGATACGCAGTATTTT.